The clone carrying this T cell receptor (beta chain) was recorded many times. The sample comes from a study of human T cells and chemical hapten exposure. Time point in this sample: healthy volunteer bleed at 2 weeks. Whole blood, unfractionated, served as the material for total RNA extraction. The study used a library that attached unique molecular identifiers to individual cDNA molecules. Per the original data handling: Samples had a median of around 91,000 TCRs, ranging roughly 23,224 to 700,000. TCRdb fed the RACE reads into MiXCR, producing one record per CDR3 protein. It is TCRdb's table, rather than the study itself, that gives the V and J calls and clone size. Here the sample spans tens of thousands of distinct CDR3 sequences, 4.3% being singletons. V was clipped by 4 bases and J by 8 bases, with 17 bases between them. Germline CDR1 and CDR2: SGHKS and YYEKEE (reference sequence). The CDR3 extends over 14 amino acids.

The receptor was isolated from a female donor in good health. Some clones in this sample may be carry-over from other donors' samples. The gene calls are TRBV5-5 and TRBJ2-3; TRBD1 is a possible D gene (6 bases). The source material was whole blood. In DNA form, the CDR3 reads TGTGCCAGCAGCCGTGACAGGACCCTGGGTACGCAGTATTTT. The encoded protein is CASSRDRTLGTQYF.